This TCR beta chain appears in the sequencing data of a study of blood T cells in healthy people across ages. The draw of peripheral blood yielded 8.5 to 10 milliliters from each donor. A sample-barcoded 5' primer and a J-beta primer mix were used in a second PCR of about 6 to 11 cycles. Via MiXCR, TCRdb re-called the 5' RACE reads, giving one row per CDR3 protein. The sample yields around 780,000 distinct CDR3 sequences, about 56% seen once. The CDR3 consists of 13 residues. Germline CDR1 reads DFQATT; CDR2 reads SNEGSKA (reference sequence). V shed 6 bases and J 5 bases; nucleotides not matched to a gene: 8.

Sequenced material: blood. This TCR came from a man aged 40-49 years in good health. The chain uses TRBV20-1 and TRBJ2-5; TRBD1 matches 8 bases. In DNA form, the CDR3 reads TGCAGTGCGGCCGGACAGGGATTGGAGACCCAGTACTTC. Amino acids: CSAAGQGLETQYF.